The clone carrying this TCR beta chain has only a few counts. CDR3 length: 11 amino acids. Germline CDR1 and CDR2: SGDLS and YYNGEE. The V end was cut by 7 bases, the J end by 1 base, with 5 bases between. TCRdb re-called the RT-PCR reads with MiXCR, one entry per CDR3 protein. The sample contains approximately 170,000 distinct CDR3 sequences, approximately 24% of which appear only once. These data belong to a study of patients and donors after allogeneic stem cell transplantation. This receptor was obtained from a human donor who was either an allogeneic HSCT recipient or a stem cell or donor lymphocyte infusion donor (not recorded which). It is not recorded whose cells these are; they may come from a transplant donor. Sequencing was carried out using blood, either unsorted or a sorted T cell fraction (not recorded which). The chain carries TRBV9 and TRBJ2-5; no clear D gene. The CDR3 region is CASGTQETQYF. The CDR3 nucleotides read TGTGCCAGCGGCACCCAAGAGACCCAGTACTTC.